These 20 T cell receptor beta chains were sequenced from one sample in a study of blood T cell repertoires in COVID-19. Method: immunoSEQ multiplex PCR; TCRdb's copy keeps in-frame clones and lacks some. The data show some 200,000 clones, with more than 80% seen just once and approximately 12% held by the top ten. The sequenced material came from peripheral blood. The receptors derive from a woman aged 80 or over with COVID-19, enrolled during active disease.

The rearrangement links TRBV5-1 to TRBJ2-7; weak D call: TRBD1 (8 bases). With 2 bases removed from V and 2 bases from J, the gap between germline ends came to 17 bases. Germline values: CDR1 SGHRS, CDR2 YFSETQ. There are 16 residues in the CDR3. The CDR3 reads CASSFNGQGGTYEQYF. As DNA, the CDR3 is TGCGCCAGCAGCTTTAATGGACAGGGAGGGACCTACGAGCAGTACTTC.

The chain recombines TRBV3-1 (or the pseudogene TRBV3-2) with TRBJ2-7; the match to TRBD2 covers 8 bases. V trimming: 0 bases; J trimming: 0 bases; junction bases outside the gene matches: 10. The CDR3 sequence is 18 residues long. CDR1 is LGHDT, CDR2 YNNKEL, per germline (reference sequence). In nucleotides, the CDR3 is TGTGCCAGCAGCCAAGATCCGGCGGCTAGCGGGCTCTCCTACGAGCAGTACTTC. Protein: CASSQDPAASGLSYEQYF.

This sequence joins TRBV7-2 and TRBJ1-2, with 12 bases identical to TRBD1. The CDR3 is 17 amino acids. V shed 5 bases and J 5 bases; nucleotides not matched to a gene: 12. Germline loops: CDR1 SGHTA, CDR2 FQGNSA. The DNA of the CDR3 is TGTGCCAGCAGCACCACCACCGGGACAGGGGGCGTTTATGGCTACACCTTC. It translates to CASSTTTGTGGVYGYTF.

The V gene is TRBV7-9, the J gene TRBJ1-4, with D possibly being TRBD1 (5 bases). The CDR3 consists of 15 residues. V lost 7 bases to trimming and J lost 0 bases, with 12 bases between them. CDR1 is SEHNR, CDR2 FQNEAQ, per germline (reference sequence). The CDR3 loop is CASIGRGSTNEKLFF. CDR3 DNA sequence: TGTGCCAGCATCGGTCGGGGGTCAACTAATGAAAAACTGTTTTTT.

V usage is TRBV7-9 and J usage is TRBJ1-2; 7 bases align to TRBD1. Germline V gene sequence: CDR1 SEHNR, CDR2 FQNEAQ (reference sequence). After removal of 5 bases from V and 1 base from J, the junction contained 7 bases not matched to a gene. This CDR3 is 15 amino acids long. This CDR3 is CASSPPGQHNYGYTF. CDR3 bases: TGTGCCAGCAGCCCCCCGGGACAGCATAACTATGGCTACACCTTC.

The chain combines TRBV10-3 with TRBJ1-4; 9 bases agree with TRBD1. The CDR3 is 14 amino acids. CDR1 is ENHRY and CDR2 is SYGVKD in the germline V gene. J was trimmed by 7 bases and V by 6 bases; bases with no gene match: 6. CDR3 in DNA: TGTGCCATCAGACCGACAGGGGGTAGTGAAAAACTGTTTTTT. It encodes CAIRPTGGSEKLFF.

DNA of the CDR3: TGTGCCAGTAGTGAAGACAGGGGGTTATGGGAGACCCAGTACTTC. Residues: CASSEDRGLWETQYF. The chain links TRBV19 to TRBJ2-5, with 9 bases aligning to TRBD1. Germline CDR1 reads LNHDA; CDR2 reads SQIVND (reference sequence). Trimming cost V 5 bases and J 5 bases; bases outside gene matches: 9. This CDR3 is built from 15 residues.

V and J are TRBV30 and TRBJ1-1; 7 nucleotides line up with TRBD1. V was clipped by 4 bases and J by 1 base; unmatched bases: 6. The CDR3 contains 14 residues. CDR1 is GTSNPN, CDR2 SVGIG, per germline (reference sequence). The CDR3 sequence is CAWTDGTENTEAFF. The CDR3 DNA sequence: TGTGCCTGGACCGATGGGACAGAGAACACTGAAGCTTTCTTT. The variable domain in full, completed from reference TRBV30 and TRBJ1-1, reads SQTIHQWPATLVQPVGSPLSLECTVEGTSNPNLYWYRQAAGRGLQLLFYSVGIGQISSEVPQNLSASRPQDRQFILSSKKLLLSDSGFYLCAWTDGTENTEAFFGQGTRLTVV.

This chain links TRBV29-1 with TRBJ1-2; 7 bases match TRBD1. The CDR3 is 14 residues long. The V gene's germline CDR1 is SQVTM and CDR2 ANQGSEA. The trim removed 1 base at V and 8 bases at J, leaving 10 bases unmatched. The CDR3 coding sequence is TGCAGCGTTGAAGCCCCCGACAGGGAGGCAGGCTACACCTTC. Residues: CSVEAPDREAGYTF.

This rearrangement joins TRBV5-4 to TRBJ2-7; 9 bases are a match to TRBD2. The V segment lost 5 bases and the J segment 3 bases; nucleotides outside the gene matches: 3. The CDR3 is 13 residues long. Germline V gene lookup returns CDR1 SGHNT and CDR2 YYREEE (reference sequence). In nucleotides, the CDR3 is TGTGCCAGCAGAGTAGCGGGAGACTACGAGCAGTACTTC. Protein sequence: CASRVAGDYEQYF.

CDR3 nucleotides: TGTGCCAGCAGTTTTGGGGGCGCGAGAACTGAAGCTTTCTTT. Translating gives CASSFGGARTEAFF. V and J are TRBV6-2 or TRBV6-3 and TRBJ1-1; TRBD1 might be the D (6 bases). V was clipped by 4 bases and J by 5 bases, with 14 bases between them. Looked up from germline, CDR1 is MNHEY and CDR2 is SVGEGT. This CDR3 contains 14 residues.

Note on this clone: This same CDR3 is encoded by further DNA sequences in the sample. V gene TRBV5-1 combines with J gene TRBJ1-1; 7 nucleotides line up with TRBD1. The germline gives CDR1 SGHRS, CDR2 YFSETQ. This CDR3 comprises 14 residues. V lost 4 bases to trimming and J lost 1 base; unmatched junction nucleotides: 4. CDR3 amino acids: CASSLGQANTEAFF. In DNA, the CDR3 is TGCGCCAGCAGCCTAGGACAGGCGAACACTGAAGCTTTCTTT.

V is TRBV12-5 and J is TRBJ2-3; D call uncertain. The germline V gene encodes CDR1 LGHNT and CDR2 FRNRAP. Trimming pared 3 bases from V and 1 base from J, leaving 14 bases between. The CDR3 is made up of 16 amino acids. The DNA for the CDR3 is TGTGCTAGTGGTTTTTCCCTCACAGCTGGCACAGATACGCAGTATTTT. Protein: CASGFSLTAGTDTQYF.

Here the CDR3 DNA reads TGTGCCAGCAGTGAATGGAGTCAGCCCCAGCATTTT. Residues: CASSEWSQPQHF. The V gene is TRBV6-1, the J gene TRBJ1-5; no definite D call. The CDR3 totals 12 residues. Germline V gene lookup returns CDR1 MNHNS and CDR2 SASEGT. Trimming took 2 bases from V and 6 from J, leaving 5 bases between them.

The gene calls are TRBV15 and TRBJ2-5; D possibly corresponds to TRBD2 (5 bases). CDR3 length equals 14 residues. V shed 1 base and J shed 5 bases, with 11 bases lying between them. Germline assignment: CDR1 LNHNV and CDR2 YYDKDF (reference sequence). The CDR3 DNA follows: TGTGCCACCAGCAGAGGACGGAGAGGGGAGACCCAGTACTTC. Its protein is CATSRGRRGETQYF.

V usage is TRBV7-2 and J usage is TRBJ2-1, with 7 bases aligning to TRBD1. CDR3 length: 15 amino acids. The ends lost 0 bases at V and 4 bases at J; junction bases unmatched: 3. Germline V lookup: CDR1 SGHTA, CDR2 FQGNSA. CDR3 in DNA: TGTGCCAGCAGCTTAGCAGGGACAGCGTACAATGAGCAGTTCTTC. Its translation is CASSLAGTAYNEQFF.

V is TRBV6-5 and J is TRBJ1-1, with D tentatively TRBD1 (6 bases). V shed 8 bases and J shed 0 bases, with 7 bases lying between them. CDR1 is MNHEY and CDR2 is SVGAGI in the germline V gene. This CDR3 is 12 amino acids long. The CDR3 region is CASGGLNTEAFF. CDR3 DNA sequence: TGTGCCAGCGGGGGCCTGAACACTGAAGCTTTCTTT.

This clone has more than one count but fewer than ten. This chain uses TRBV7-9 with TRBJ1-1; a weak D match, TRBD1 (6 bases). Between the trimmed V and J ends, which lost 5 bases and 6 bases, there was a span of 16 bases. The CDR3 loop spans 14 amino acids. Germline assignment: CDR1 SEHNR and CDR2 FQNEAQ (reference sequence). CDR3 coding DNA: TGTGCCAGCAGCGCTACAGGGATCTGGCCTGAAGCTTTCTTT. Encoded protein: CASSATGIWPEAFF.

This clone was detected only a few times. The V and J genes are TRBV28 and TRBJ1-2; TRBD1 matches at 7 bases. This CDR3 spans 14 amino acids. Germline V gene sequence: CDR1 MDHEN, CDR2 SYDVKM. The J segment lost 0 bases and the V segment lost 5 bases, leaving 3 bases of the junction unmatched. CDR3 bases: TGTGCCAGCAGTGGACAGGCCTCTAACTATGGCTACACCTTC. As protein: CASSGQASNYGYTF.

The J gene is TRBJ2-3, the V gene TRBV7-9; TRBD1 matches 9 bases. V shed 4 bases and J 6 bases; nucleotides not matched to a gene: 5. Per the germline V gene, CDR1 is SEHNR and CDR2 is FQNEAQ (reference sequence). The CDR3 is made up of 14 amino acids. The CDR3 bases are TGTGCCAGCAGCTGGGGGGACAGGGAGGATACGCAGTATTTT. This encodes CASSWGDREDTQYF.